Following are 21 T cell receptor beta chains from one sample sequenced in a study of blood T cell repertoires in COVID-19. Sequencing was performed with immunoSEQ multiplex PCR; in TCRdb, only in-frame clones are kept and a portion is missing. The sample holds around 150,000 clones, around nine tenths seen once. The sequenced sample consisted of PBMCs or T cells enriched from blood (not recorded which). The receptors were gathered from a woman between 45 and 60 years old who had recovered from COVID-19.

V and J are TRBV5-4 and TRBJ2-3; 10 bases map to TRBD1. The V and J ends lost 5 bases and 5 bases, in that order; junction bases with no gene match: 14. CDR1 and CDR2 from the germline V gene are SGHNT and YYREEE (reference sequence). The CDR3 loop spans 17 amino acids. Here the CDR3 reads CASRGTGALLGLDTQYF. CDR3 DNA sequence: TGTGCCAGCAGAGGGACAGGGGCGCTTTTGGGGTTAGATACGCAGTATTTT.

The rearrangement uses TRBV20-1 and TRBJ1-5, with D tentatively TRBD1 (6 bases). Trimming removed 3 bases from V and 0 bases from J, with 12 bases in between. CDR1 is DFQATT, CDR2 SNEGSKA, per germline (reference sequence). The CDR3 runs to 15 residues. The CDR3 spells CSASTGTYSNQPQHF. As DNA, the CDR3 is TGCAGTGCTAGTACGGGGACATATAGCAATCAGCCCCAGCATTTT.

The rearrangement joins TRBV12-3 or TRBV12-4 to TRBJ2-1; D gene uncertain. The CDR3 has 13 residues. V was trimmed by 1 base and J by 5 bases, leaving 6 bases between them. The CDR3 sequence: CASSLVLDNEQFF. In DNA, the CDR3 is TGTGCCAGCAGTTTAGTACTGGACAATGAGCAGTTCTTC.

This sequence joins TRBV4-2 and TRBJ2-3; TRBD2 agrees at 12 bases. V lost 1 base and J lost 2; bases outside the gene matches: 4. Germline V gene lookup returns CDR1 LGHNA and CDR2 YNFKEQ. This CDR3 region has 17 residues. CDR3 nucleotides: TGTGCCAGCAGCCAAGGGACTAGCGGGGCCCTCACAGATACGCAGTATTTT. Translated: CASSQGTSGALTDTQYF.

This sequence joins TRBV5-8 and TRBJ2-7, with D possibly being TRBD2 (5 bases). V was trimmed by 4 bases and J by 3 bases, leaving 8 bases between them. CDR3 size: 12 residues. The germline CDR1 and CDR2 sequences are SGHTS and YDEGEE. The CDR3 DNA reads TGTGCCAGCAGCCTGGACTTCTACGAGCAGTACTTC. Its translation: CASSLDFYEQYF.

This chain uses TRBV18 with TRBJ1-1, with D possibly TRBD1 on 5 matching bases. The germline V gene has CDR1 KGHSH and CDR2 LQKENI. Between the trimmed V and J ends, which lost 2 bases and 0 bases, there was a span of 7 bases. The CDR3 is 14 amino acids. The CDR3 DNA is TGTGCCAGCTCACCAGACAGACTGAACACTGAAGCTTTCTTT. Translated, it gives CASSPDRLNTEAFF. The complete variable domain, with remaining parts taken from reference TRBV18 and TRBJ1-1, reads NAGVMQNPRHLVRRRGQEARLRCSPMKGHSHVYWYRQLPEEGLKFMVYLQKENIIDESGMPKERFSAEFPKEGPSILRIQQVVRGDSAAYFCASSPDRLNTEAFFGQGTRLTVV.

CDR3 in amino acids: CASSLSQGGTEAFF. CDR3 bases: TGTGCCAGCAGCTTATCGCAGGGAGGCACTGAAGCTTTCTTT. V gene TRBV7-2 combines with J gene TRBJ1-1; tentative D call: TRBD1 (5 bases). Germline loops: CDR1 SGHTA, CDR2 FQGNSA. V was clipped by 2 bases and J by 4 bases, with 11 bases between them. CDR3 size: 14 residues. The whole variable domain, filled in from reference TRBV7-2 and TRBJ1-1, reads GAGVSQSPSNKVTEKGKDVELRCDPISGHTALYWYRQSLGQGLEFLIYFQGNSAPDKSGLPSDRFSAERTGGSVSTLTIQRTQQEDSAVYLCASSLSQGGTEAFFGQGTRLTVV.

The rearrangement uses TRBV7-2 and TRBJ2-2; TRBD1 aligns across 11 bases. This CDR3 comprises 15 residues. J was trimmed by 4 bases and V by 5 bases; bases with no gene match: 3. In germline, CDR1 is SGHTA, CDR2 FQGNSA. CDR3 loop: CASSPGTGGTGELFF. CDR3 bases: TGTGCCAGCAGCCCCGGGACAGGGGGCACCGGGGAGCTGTTTTTT.

The rearrangement joins TRBV19 to TRBJ2-7, with TRBD2 as a possible D gene (6 bases). V shed 5 bases and J shed 0 bases, with 8 bases lying between them. The germline V gene encodes CDR1 LNHDA and CDR2 SQIVND (reference sequence). There are 13 residues in the CDR3. The CDR3 bases are TGTGCCAGTAGTCCGGGACTCTCCTACGAGCAGTACTTC. It encodes CASSPGLSYEQYF.

The rearrangement uses TRBV5-4 and TRBJ2-3; a possible D gene is TRBD2 (7 bases). V lost 5 bases, J lost 0 bases, and 13 bases lay in between. Germline V CDR1 and CDR2: SGHNT, YYREEE (reference sequence). The length of the CDR3 is 15 residues. In DNA form, the CDR3 reads TGTGCCAGCAGAGAGGGGGGGACTAGCACAGATACGCAGTATTTT. Its protein product is CASREGGTSTDTQYF. Variable domain in full (rest from reference TRBV5-4 and TRBJ2-3): ETGVTQSPTHLIKTRGQQVTLRCSSQSGHNTVSWYQQALGQGPQFIFQYYREEENGRGNFPPRFSGLQFPNYSSELNVNALELDDSALYLCASREGGTSTDTQYFGPGTRLTVL.

The genes are TRBV5-1 and TRBJ2-3; 7 nucleotides agree with TRBD1. This CDR3 region has 16 residues. Germline CDR1 is SGHRS and CDR2 is YFSETQ. V shed 2 bases and J 2 bases; nucleotides not matched to a gene: 8. The CDR3 spells CASSLIGDRPTDTQYF. CDR3 DNA sequence: TGCGCCAGCAGCTTAATCGGGGACAGACCCACAGATACGCAGTATTTT.

This clone has a handful of counts. The chain links TRBV19 to TRBJ1-2, with D maybe TRBD1 (6 bases). V lost 1 base and J lost 5, with 17 bases in between. The CDR3 totals 16 residues. CDR1 and CDR2 from the germline V gene are LNHDA and SQIVND (reference sequence). DNA for the CDR3: TGTGCCAGTAGTATAGGAACAGGGTCTCGGCCGTATGGCTACACCTTC. It encodes CASSIGTGSRPYGYTF.

This chain links TRBV12-3 or TRBV12-4 with TRBJ1-3; 10 bases align to TRBD1. Trimming at V came to 6 bases and at J to 7 bases, leaving 3 bases not matched to a gene. This CDR3 spans 13 amino acids. The CDR3: CASRADRGNTIYF. The CDR3 region has the DNA TGTGCCAGCAGAGCGGACAGGGGGAACACCATATATTTT.

CDR3: CASSINSQETQYF. In DNA, the CDR3 is TGTGCCAGTAGTATAAACAGCCAAGAGACCCAGTACTTC. V usage is TRBV19 and J usage is TRBJ2-5; no reliable D call. The V gene's germline CDR1 is LNHDA and CDR2 SQIVND (reference sequence). The CDR3 has 13 amino acids. Trimming took off 2 bases at V and 1 base at J, with 5 bases between the two ends.

The chain joins TRBV27 to TRBJ1-1; D perhaps matches TRBD1 (5 bases). This CDR3 contains 13 residues. V lost 6 bases and J 0 bases, leaving 8 bases between the germline ends. Germline CDR1 is MNHEY and CDR2 is SMNVEV (reference sequence). The CDR3 DNA sequence: TGTGCCAGCAGACGGACACTGAACACTGAAGCTTTCTTT. This encodes CASRRTLNTEAFF.

This chain links TRBV3-1 (or the pseudogene TRBV3-2) with TRBJ1-5, with D possibly TRBD1 on 5 matching bases. The V gene's germline CDR1 is LGHDT and CDR2 YNNKEL (reference sequence). Trimming shortened V by 3 bases and J by 8 bases, and 11 bases separated the two germline ends. The CDR3 covers 13 residues. The DNA for the CDR3 is TGTGCCAGCAGCCAGGCAGGGCTCGAGCCCCAGCATTTT. Encoded protein: CASSQAGLEPQHF.

V gene TRBV5-6 combines with J gene TRBJ2-2; weak D call: TRBD1 (5 bases). Trimming removed 4 bases at V and 1 base at J, with 17 bases between. Looked up from germline, CDR1 is SGHDT and CDR2 is YYEEEE. This CDR3 contains 17 residues. The chain's CDR3 is CASSLRTRLLNTGELFF. Here the CDR3 DNA reads TGTGCCAGCAGCCTACGGACAAGGCTGCTGAACACCGGGGAGCTGTTTTTT.

The chain is built from TRBV2 and TRBJ1-3; TRBD1 matches 10 bases. The CDR3 runs 17 residues. The germline CDR1 and CDR2 sequences are SNHLY and FYNNEI. Germline trimming cut 5 bases from V and 4 bases from J; bases unmatched to any gene: 11. Here the CDR3 reads CASSRDRGRGGGNTIYF. The CDR3 DNA sequence: TGTGCCAGCAGTCGGGACAGGGGCCGCGGGGGGGGAAACACCATATATTTT.

The chain carries TRBV6-5 and TRBJ1-1, with D tentatively TRBD1 (6 bases). CDR1 and CDR2 from the germline V gene are MNHEY and SVGAGI. CDR3 length equals 15 residues. V was trimmed by 5 bases and J by 4 bases, leaving 17 bases between them. The CDR3 reads CASSRILGARTEAFF. For the CDR3, the DNA is TGTGCCAGCAGTCGAATCCTGGGGGCACGCACTGAAGCTTTCTTT.

The V call is TRBV7-9, the J call TRBJ2-7; maybe TRBD1 (5 bases). The V and J ends lost 2 bases and 5 bases respectively, with 22 bases between them. The CDR3 covers 17 residues. Germline V lookup: CDR1 SEHNR, CDR2 FQNEAQ (reference sequence). The CDR3 protein is CASSLQSGLQGADEQYF. DNA of the CDR3: TGTGCCAGCAGCTTACAATCCGGGCTACAAGGGGCAGACGAGCAGTACTTC.

V usage is TRBV11-3 and J usage is TRBJ2-3; TRBD1 matches at 9 bases. The CDR3 has 16 amino acids. The V gene's germline CDR1 is SGHNT and CDR2 YENEEA. The ends lost 5 bases at V and 4 bases at J; junction bases unmatched: 10. As DNA, the CDR3 is TGTGCCAGCAGCACCCGAAAGGGGACAGGGTCAGATACGCAGTATTTT. Translation: CASSTRKGTGSDTQYF.